This T cell receptor (beta chain) was observed in a study of CD8+ T cells in alopecia areata (dated by TCRdb to 2016 to 2019). Background for the entire study: The treated patients, all with moderate-to-severe alopecia areata, were enrolled in an open-label pilot trial of oral tofacitinib given at 5 to 10 mg twice daily. Patients received tofacitinib for 6 to 18 months and were then followed off drug for 6 months to check for delayed response and recurrence. The RNA source kit depended on sample type: the PAXgene miRNA kit for fixed scalp, the miRNeasy kit for PBMCs, and the RNeasy kit for mouse skin. Scalp tissue and sorted CD4+ and CD8+ peripheral blood T cells from patchy and totalis/universalis alopecia areata patients and from healthy controls were covered by human TCRbeta sequencing. In both human patients and the C3H/HeJ mouse model, the study applied high-throughput TCRbeta sequencing to look at T cell clonal expansion in alopecia areata. For the treated patients, the SALT score, which quantifies what percentage of scalp surface area is affected, served as the measure of disease severity. Biopsies were taken from tofacitinib-treated patients at baseline and at 4 and 24 weeks of treatment, and a later scalp biopsy was taken in several of the tofacitinib-treated patients. TCRbeta CDR3 regions were amplified by immunoSEQ multiplex PCR using 35 Vbeta forward and 13 Jbeta reverse primers. Scalp clonality was compared across normal scalp (n=4), patchy alopecia areata scalp (n=8), and alopecia totalis/universalis scalp (n=8). Study-wide findings and limitations: Scalp TCR repertoire analysis is complicated because resident alphabeta T cells in normal human skin are also sequenced, whereas mouse skin is dominated by gammadelta T cells. Because the treated cohort was small and had just a single nonresponder, larger studies are needed to establish links between baseline CD8+ expansion and response. Shared TCR sequences between patients were less evident than in mice, which may be partly attributable to HLA diversity in the patient population. During tofacitinib treatment, many expanded lesional clones stuck around in both scalp and blood, and this persistence may partly explain why relapse happens after treatment is stopped. Compared with normal scalp, lesional scalp, particularly in alopecia totalis/universalis, had higher clonality and more expanded CD8+ clones, which suggests antigenic drive. Scalp clonality and the number of expanded CD8+ clones among the top 100 scalp clones were significantly decreased by tofacitinib.

Receptors were amplified or captured by the immunoSEQ multiplex PCR assay. RNA was extracted from all samples and reverse transcribed into cDNA as template for TCR sequencing. First-strand cDNA was synthesized with SuperScript III using a 2:1 mix of oligo-dT and random hexamers. A synthetic immune receptor repertoire was used to assess amplification bias, and residual bias was removed computationally. As for the original processing: Raw reads were preprocessed to remove errors, and CDR3 was defined according to IMGT conventions as the region from the conserved cysteine to phenylalanine. Clonality was computed as 1 minus the Shannon entropy, with the entropy normalized by log2 of the number of productive unique TCRs. CD4 or CD8 identity of scalp clones was inferred by cross-referencing scalp TCRbeta sequences with sorted blood CD4 and CD8 repertoires. TCRdb mirrors the immuneACCESS table, restricted to in-frame sequences. Some clones are absent from its copies; in checked studies, under half trace to an unresolved V gene, and the reason for the others is unknown. V, J and clone size are those of that table, while D and trimming were read from the DNA. The sample yields approximately 280,000 clones; about three fifths were counted once. The ten biggest clones cover more than 1.5% of the sample.

The intended sense of this specimen's time point label: around 22 weeks on oral tofacitinib. According to the study, the label for this sample's treatment or condition signals: oral pan-JAK inhibitor, 5-10 mg twice daily. Peripheral blood and lesional scalp punch biopsies were obtained from patients with alopecia areata. PBMCs were isolated by density centrifugation and stained for CD3, CD4 and CD8, and CD4+ and CD8+ T cells were sorted on a FACSAria. Relative to germline, V is missing 8 bases and J is missing 4 bases, with 5 bases of the junction outside any gene match. The CDR3 runs 13 residues from the cysteine to the phenylalanine. Of the read, only the CDR3 DNA is kept; its 39 bases are in frame from base 1. From a lookup of the germline V gene, CDR1 and CDR2 are LGHNA and YSLEER. Concerning this clone itself: No antigen is known for it. One base away there is no much larger clone; base qualities are not given. Other DNA sequences in this specimen translate into the identical CDR3.

The receptor comes from a human donor with alopecia areata. The V and J genes are TRBV4-3 and TRBJ2-7, and 10 bases in between align with TRBD1. Sequencing used CD4+ T cells sorted from blood, obtained at week 24, from a patient treated with tofacitinib. The nucleotide sequence is TGCGCCAGCTCCCGGGACAGGGGTTACGAGCAGTACTTC. The encoded protein is CASSRDRGYEQYF.